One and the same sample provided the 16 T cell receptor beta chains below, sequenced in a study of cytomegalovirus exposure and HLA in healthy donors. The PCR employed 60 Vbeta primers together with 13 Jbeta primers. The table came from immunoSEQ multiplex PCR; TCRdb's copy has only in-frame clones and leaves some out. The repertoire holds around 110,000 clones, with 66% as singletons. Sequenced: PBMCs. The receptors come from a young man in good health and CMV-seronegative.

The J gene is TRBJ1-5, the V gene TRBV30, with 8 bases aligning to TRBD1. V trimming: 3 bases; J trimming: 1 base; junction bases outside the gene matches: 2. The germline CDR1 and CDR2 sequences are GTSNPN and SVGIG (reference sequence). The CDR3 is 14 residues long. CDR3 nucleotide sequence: TGTGCCTGGAGACGGACAGGGAGCAATCAGCCCCAGCATTTT. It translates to CAWRRTGSNQPQHF.

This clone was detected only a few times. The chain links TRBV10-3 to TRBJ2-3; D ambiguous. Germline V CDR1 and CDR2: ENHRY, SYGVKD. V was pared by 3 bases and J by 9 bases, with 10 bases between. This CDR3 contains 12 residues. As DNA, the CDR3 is TGTGCCATCAGTGACCCAGCGTGGACGCAGTATTTT. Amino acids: CAISDPAWTQYF.

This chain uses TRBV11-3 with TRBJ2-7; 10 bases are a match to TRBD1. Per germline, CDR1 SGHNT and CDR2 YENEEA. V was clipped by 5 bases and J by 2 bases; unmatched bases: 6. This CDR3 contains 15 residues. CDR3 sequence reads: CASSMRTGGTYEQYF. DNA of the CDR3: TGTGCCAGCAGCATGAGGACAGGGGGAACCTACGAGCAGTACTTC. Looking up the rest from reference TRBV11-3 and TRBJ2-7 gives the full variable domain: EAGVVQSPRYKIIEKKQPVAFWCNPISGHNTLYWYLQNLGQGPELLIRYENEEAVDDSQLPKDRFSAERLKGVDSTLKIQPAELGDSAVYLCASSMRTGGTYEQYFGPGTRLTVT.

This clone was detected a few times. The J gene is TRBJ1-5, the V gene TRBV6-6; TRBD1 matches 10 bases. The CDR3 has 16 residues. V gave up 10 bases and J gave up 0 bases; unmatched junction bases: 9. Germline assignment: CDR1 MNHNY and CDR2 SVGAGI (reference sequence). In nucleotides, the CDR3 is TGTGCCACCCGGGGGACAGGGGACTATAGCAATCAGCCCCAGCATTTT. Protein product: CATRGTGDYSNQPQHF.

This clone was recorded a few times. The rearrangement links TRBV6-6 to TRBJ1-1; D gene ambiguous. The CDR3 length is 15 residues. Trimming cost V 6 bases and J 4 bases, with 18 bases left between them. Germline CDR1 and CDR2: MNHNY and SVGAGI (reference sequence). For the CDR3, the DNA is TGTGCCAGCAGGCCCCCTCGGGGTCTAGGCACTGAAGCTTTCTTT. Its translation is CASRPPRGLGTEAFF.

This chain's CDR3 is CASSSGLAGSTGELFF. In DNA, the CDR3 is TGTGCCAGCAGTTCAGGACTAGCGGGGAGCACCGGGGAGCTGTTTTTT. The V and J genes are TRBV5-4 and TRBJ2-2, with TRBD2 matching over 12 bases. Germline CDR1 reads SGHNT; CDR2 reads YYREEE (reference sequence). This CDR3 is built from 16 residues. The V gene end was trimmed by 5 bases and the J gene end by 4 bases; junction bases not matched to a gene: 6.

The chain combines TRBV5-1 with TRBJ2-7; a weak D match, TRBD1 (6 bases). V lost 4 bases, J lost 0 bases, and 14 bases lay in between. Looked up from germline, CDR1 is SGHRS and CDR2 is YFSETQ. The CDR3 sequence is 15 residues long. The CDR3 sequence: CASSPGHVSSYEQYF. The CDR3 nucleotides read TGCGCCAGCAGCCCGGGACACGTGAGCTCCTACGAGCAGTACTTC.

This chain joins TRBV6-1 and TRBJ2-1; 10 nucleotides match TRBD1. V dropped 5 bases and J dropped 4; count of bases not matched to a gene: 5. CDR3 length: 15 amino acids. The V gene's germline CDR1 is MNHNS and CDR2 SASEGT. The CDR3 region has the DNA TGTGCCAGCAGTTCGGGACAGGGGCGATACAATGAGCAGTTCTTC. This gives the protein CASSSGQGRYNEQFF.

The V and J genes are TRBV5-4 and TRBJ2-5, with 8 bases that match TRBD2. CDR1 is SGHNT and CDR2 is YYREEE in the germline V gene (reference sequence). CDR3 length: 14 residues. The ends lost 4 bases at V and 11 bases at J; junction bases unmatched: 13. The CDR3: CASSGRGAAEEQYF. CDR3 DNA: TGTGCCAGCAGCGGGCGGGGGGCCGCGGAGGAGCAGTACTTC.

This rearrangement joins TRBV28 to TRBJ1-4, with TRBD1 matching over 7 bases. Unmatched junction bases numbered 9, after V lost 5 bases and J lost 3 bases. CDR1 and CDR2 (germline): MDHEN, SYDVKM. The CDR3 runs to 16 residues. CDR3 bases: TGTGCCAGCAGTGTTATACAGGGGCCGGCTAATGAAAAACTGTTTTTT. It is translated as CASSVIQGPANEKLFF.

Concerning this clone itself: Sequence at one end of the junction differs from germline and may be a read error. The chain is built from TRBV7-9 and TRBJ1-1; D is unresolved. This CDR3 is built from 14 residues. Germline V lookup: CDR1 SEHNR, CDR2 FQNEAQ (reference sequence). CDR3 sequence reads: CSSSLPAERTEAFF. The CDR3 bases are TGTTCCAGCAGCTTACCCGCAGAGAGGACTGAAGCTTTCTTT. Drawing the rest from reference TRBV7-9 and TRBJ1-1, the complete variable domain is DTGVSQNPRHKITKRGQNVTFRCDPISEHNRLYWYRQTLGQGPEFLTYFQNEAQLEKSRLLSDRFSAERPKGSFSTLEIQRTEQGDSAMYLCSSSLPAERTEAFFGQGTRLTVV.

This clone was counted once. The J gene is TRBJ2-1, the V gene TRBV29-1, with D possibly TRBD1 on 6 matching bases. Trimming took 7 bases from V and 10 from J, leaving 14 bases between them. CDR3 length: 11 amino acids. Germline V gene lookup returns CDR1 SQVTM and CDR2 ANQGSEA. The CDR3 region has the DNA TGCAGCGCGGTGGGGGCAGGGGAGCAGTTCTTC. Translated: CSAVGAGEQFF.

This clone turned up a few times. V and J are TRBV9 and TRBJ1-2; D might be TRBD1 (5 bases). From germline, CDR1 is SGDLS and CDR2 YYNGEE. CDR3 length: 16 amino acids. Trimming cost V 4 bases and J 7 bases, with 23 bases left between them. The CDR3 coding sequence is TGTGCCAGCAGCCCCTTAGGGAGGGAGCGGGGCAGTGGCTACACCTTC. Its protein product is CASSPLGRERGSGYTF.

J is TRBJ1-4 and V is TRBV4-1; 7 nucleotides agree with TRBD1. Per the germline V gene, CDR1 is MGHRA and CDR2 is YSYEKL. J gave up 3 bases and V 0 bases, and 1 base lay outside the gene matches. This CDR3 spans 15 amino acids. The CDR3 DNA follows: TGCGCCAGCAGCCAAGAAGGGACAGCTAATGAAAAACTGTTTTTT. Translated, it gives CASSQEGTANEKLFF.

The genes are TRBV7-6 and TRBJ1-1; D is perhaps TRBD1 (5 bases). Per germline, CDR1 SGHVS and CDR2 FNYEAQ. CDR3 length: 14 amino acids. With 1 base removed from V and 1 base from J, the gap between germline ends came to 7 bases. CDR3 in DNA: TGTGCCAGCAGCTTAGGCGACAGGAACACTGAAGCTTTCTTT. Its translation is CASSLGDRNTEAFF.

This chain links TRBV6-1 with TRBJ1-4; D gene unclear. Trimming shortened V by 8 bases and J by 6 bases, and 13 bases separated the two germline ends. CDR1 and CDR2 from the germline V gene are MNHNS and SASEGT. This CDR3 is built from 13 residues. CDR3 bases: TGTGCCAGCGAACCTAACGGGTATGAAAAACTGTTTTTT. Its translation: CASEPNGYEKLFF.